The TCR beta chain described here comes from a study of CD4 T cells in relation to SARS-CoV-2 and coronaviruses. Study-wide context: PBMCs were cultured with antigen for 10 days before TCR beta sequencing.

Turning to this clone: Its matching antigen is unknown.

Assay: immunoSEQ multiplex PCR; the TCRdb copy retains only in-frame clones and omits some. The sample records tens of thousands of clones, about four fifths being singletons. Findings and limits, study-wide: Crossreactivity was assessed only for spike protein, not other viral proteins.

Trimming took off 2 bases at V and 2 bases at J, with 22 bases between the two ends. The CDR3 loop spans 18 amino acids. Germline CDR1 reads MNHNS; CDR2 reads SASEGT. The unexposed donors gave CD4+ T cells in about 2011-2019, prior to COVID-19. After about 10 days of culture, CD4+ T cells were isolated. As cell numbers allowed, unexposed-donor CD4+ T cells faced SARS-CoV-2 S/N and four cold-coronavirus spikes. The gene calls are TRBV6-1 and TRBJ2-7; D uncertain. Sequences were obtained from CD4+ T cells from PBMCs, cultured in vitro. The clonotype was recovered from a human donor in good health. CDR3 residues: CASSEYLNTLSGAYEQYF. The CDR3 DNA follows: TGTGCCAGCAGTGAATACCTAAATACCTTGTCTGGAGCCTACGAGCAGTACTTC.